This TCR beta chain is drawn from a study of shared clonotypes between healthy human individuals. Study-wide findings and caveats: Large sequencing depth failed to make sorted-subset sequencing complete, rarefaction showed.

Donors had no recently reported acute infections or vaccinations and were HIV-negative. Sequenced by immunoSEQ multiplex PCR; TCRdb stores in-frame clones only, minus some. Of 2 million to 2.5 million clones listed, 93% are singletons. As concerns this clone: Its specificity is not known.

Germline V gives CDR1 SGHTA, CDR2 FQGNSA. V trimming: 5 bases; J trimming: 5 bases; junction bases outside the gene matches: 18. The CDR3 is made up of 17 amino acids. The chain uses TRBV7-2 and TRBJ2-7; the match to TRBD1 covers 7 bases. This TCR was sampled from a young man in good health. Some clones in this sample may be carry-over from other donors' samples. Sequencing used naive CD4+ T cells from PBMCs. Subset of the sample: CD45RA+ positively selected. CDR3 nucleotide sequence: TGTGCCAGCAGCCCCCGCTCAATCGGGACAGTTTCCCACGAGCAGTACTTC. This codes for CASSPRSIGTVSHEQYF. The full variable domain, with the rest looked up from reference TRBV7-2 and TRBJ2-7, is GAGVSQSPSNKVTEKGKDVELRCDPISGHTALYWYRQSLGQGLEFLIYFQGNSAPDKSGLPSDRFSAERTGGSVSTLTIQRTQQEDSAVYLCASSPRSIGTVSHEQYFGPGTRLTVT.